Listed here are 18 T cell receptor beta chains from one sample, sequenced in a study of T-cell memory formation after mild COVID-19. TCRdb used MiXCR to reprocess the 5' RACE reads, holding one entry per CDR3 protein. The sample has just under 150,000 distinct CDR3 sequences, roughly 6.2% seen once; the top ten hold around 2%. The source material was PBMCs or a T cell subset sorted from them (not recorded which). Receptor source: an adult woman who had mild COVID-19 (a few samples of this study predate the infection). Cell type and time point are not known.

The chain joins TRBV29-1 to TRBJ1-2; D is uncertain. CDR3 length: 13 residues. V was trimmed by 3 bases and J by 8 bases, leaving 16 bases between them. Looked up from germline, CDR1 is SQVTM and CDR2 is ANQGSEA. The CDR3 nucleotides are TGCAGCGTTGACCACGGTGGAGGGAACGGCTACACCTTC. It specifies CSVDHGGGNGYTF.

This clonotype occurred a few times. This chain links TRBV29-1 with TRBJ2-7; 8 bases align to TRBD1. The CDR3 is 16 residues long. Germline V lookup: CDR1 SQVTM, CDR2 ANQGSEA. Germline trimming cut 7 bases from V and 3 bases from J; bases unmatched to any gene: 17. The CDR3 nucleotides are TGCAGCGCCCGGGGGAGGCCCGGGACAGGAGTCTACGAGCAGTACTTC. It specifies CSARGRPGTGVYEQYF.

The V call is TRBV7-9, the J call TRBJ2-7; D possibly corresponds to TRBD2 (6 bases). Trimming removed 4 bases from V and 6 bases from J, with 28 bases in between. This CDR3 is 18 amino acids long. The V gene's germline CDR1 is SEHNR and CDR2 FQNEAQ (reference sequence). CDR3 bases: TGTGCCAGCAGCTCACCTCTTTCTAGCGTCCTCATCGGAGGCGAGCAGTACTTC. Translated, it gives CASSSPLSSVLIGGEQYF.

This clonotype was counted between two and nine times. CDR3 DNA sequence: TGTGCCAGTCGTTATGCCGGGGAGCTGTTTTTT. Amino acid sequence: CASRYAGELFF. The J gene is TRBJ2-2, the V gene TRBV12-3 or TRBV12-4; D ambiguous. This CDR3 spans 11 amino acids. The V end was cut by 9 bases, the J end by 6 bases, with 8 bases between.

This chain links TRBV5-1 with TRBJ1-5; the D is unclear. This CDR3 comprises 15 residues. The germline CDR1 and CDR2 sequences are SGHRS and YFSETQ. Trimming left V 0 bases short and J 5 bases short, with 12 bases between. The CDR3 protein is CASSLDSPADQPQHF. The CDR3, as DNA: TGCGCCAGCAGCTTGGACAGTCCCGCGGATCAGCCCCAGCATTTT.

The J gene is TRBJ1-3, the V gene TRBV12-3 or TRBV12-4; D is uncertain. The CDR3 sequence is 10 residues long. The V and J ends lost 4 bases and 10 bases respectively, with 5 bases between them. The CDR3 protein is CASSSLTIYF. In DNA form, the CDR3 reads TGTGCCAGCAGTTCCCTGACCATATATTTT.

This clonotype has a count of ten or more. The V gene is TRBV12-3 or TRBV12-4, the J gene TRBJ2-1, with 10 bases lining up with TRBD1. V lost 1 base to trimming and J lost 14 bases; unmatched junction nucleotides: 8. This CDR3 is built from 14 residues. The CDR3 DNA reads TGTGCCAGCAGTTTAGTCGAGGGGGGACAGGGGAAGTTCTTC. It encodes CASSLVEGGQGKFF.

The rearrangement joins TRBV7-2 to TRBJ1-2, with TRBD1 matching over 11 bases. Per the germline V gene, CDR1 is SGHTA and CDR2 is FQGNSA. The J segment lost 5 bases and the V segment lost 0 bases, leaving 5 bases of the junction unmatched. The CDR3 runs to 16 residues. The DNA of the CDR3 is TGTGCCAGCAGCTTAGCCAGGACAGGGGGCGTATATGGCTACACCTTC. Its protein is CASSLARTGGVYGYTF.

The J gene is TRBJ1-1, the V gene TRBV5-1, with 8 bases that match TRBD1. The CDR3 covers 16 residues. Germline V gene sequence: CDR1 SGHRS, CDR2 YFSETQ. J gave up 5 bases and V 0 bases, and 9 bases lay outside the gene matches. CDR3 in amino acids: CASSLGAGGEKTEAFF. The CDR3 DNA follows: TGCGCCAGCAGCTTGGGGGCAGGGGGCGAAAAAACTGAAGCTTTCTTT. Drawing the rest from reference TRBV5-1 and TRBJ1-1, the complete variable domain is KAGVTQTPRYLIKTRGQQVTLSCSPISGHRSVSWYQQTPGQGLQFLFEYFSETQRNKGNFPGRFSGRQFSNSRSEMNVSTLELGDSALYLCASSLGAGGEKTEAFFGQGTRLTVV.

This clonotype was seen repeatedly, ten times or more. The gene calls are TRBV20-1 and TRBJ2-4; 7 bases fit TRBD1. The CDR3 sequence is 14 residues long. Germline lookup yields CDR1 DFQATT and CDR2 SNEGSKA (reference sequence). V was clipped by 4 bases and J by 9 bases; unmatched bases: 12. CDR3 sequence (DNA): TGCAGTGCTATTTCGGGACAGTTTAGGGGCATTCAGTACTTC. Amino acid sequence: CSAISGQFRGIQYF.

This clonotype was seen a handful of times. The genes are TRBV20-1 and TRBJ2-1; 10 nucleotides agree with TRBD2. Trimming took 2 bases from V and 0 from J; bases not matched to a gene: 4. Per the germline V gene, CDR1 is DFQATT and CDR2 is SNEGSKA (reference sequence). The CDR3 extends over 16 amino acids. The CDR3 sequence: CSARLASGSSYNEQFF. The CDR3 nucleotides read TGCAGTGCTAGACTGGCTAGCGGGAGCTCCTACAATGAGCAGTTCTTC.

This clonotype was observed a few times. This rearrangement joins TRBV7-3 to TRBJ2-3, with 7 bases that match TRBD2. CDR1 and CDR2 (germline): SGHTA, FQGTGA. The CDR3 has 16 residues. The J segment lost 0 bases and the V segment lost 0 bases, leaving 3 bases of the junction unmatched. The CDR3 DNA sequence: TGTGCCAGCAGCTTAACGGGGCGGGGGAGCACAGATACGCAGTATTTT. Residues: CASSLTGRGSTDTQYF.

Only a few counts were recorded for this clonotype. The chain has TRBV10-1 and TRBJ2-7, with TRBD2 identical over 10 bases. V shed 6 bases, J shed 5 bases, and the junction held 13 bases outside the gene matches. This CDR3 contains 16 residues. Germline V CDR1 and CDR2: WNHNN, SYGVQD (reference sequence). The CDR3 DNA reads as TGCGCCAGCAGCTCGATATTAGCGGGAGGCGAGGACGAGCAGTACTTC. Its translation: CASSSILAGGEDEQYF.

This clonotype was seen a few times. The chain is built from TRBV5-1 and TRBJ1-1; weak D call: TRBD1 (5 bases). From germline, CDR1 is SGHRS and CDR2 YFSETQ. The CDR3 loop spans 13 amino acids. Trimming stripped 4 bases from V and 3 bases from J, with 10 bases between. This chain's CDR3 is CASSAGGDTEAFF. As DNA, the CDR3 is TGCGCCAGCAGCGCGGGGGGGGACACTGAAGCTTTCTTT.

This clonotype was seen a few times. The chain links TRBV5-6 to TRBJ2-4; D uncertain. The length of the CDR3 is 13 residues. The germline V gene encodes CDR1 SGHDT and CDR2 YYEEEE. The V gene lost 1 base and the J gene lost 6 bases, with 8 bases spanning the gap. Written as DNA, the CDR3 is TGTGCCAGCAGCTTGACGCCAGCAAACATTCAGTACTTC. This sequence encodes CASSLTPANIQYF.

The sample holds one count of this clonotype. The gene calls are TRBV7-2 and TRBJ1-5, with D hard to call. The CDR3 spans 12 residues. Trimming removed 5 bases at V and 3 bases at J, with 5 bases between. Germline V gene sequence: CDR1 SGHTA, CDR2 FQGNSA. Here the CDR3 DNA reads TGTGCCAGCAGCCCTCCCAATCAGCCCCAGCATTTT. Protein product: CASSPPNQPQHF.

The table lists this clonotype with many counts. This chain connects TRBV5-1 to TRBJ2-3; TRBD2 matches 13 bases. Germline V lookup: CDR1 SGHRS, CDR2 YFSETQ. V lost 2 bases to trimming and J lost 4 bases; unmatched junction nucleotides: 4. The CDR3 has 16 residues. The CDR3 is CASSFDGLAGADTQYF. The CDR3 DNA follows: TGCGCCAGCAGCTTCGACGGACTAGCGGGGGCAGATACGCAGTATTTT.

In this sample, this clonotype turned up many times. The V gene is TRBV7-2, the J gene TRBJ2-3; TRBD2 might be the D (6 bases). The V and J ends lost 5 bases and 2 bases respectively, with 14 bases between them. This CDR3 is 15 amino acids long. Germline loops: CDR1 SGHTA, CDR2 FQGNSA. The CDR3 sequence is CASSRGLAFTDTQYF. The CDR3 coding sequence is TGTGCCAGCAGCCGAGGGCTAGCGTTCACAGATACGCAGTATTTT.